The rows below give T cell receptor beta chains drawn from one sample of a study of T-cell memory formation after mild COVID-19. One entry per CDR3 protein, called by TCRdb with MiXCR from the 5' RACE reads. Of a few hundred thousand distinct CDR3 sequences detected, roughly 23% appear once; the ten largest clones hold approximately 13%. Material for sequencing was PBMCs or a T cell subset sorted from them (not recorded which). The receptor set was obtained from an adult woman who had mild COVID-19 (a few samples of this study predate the infection). Cell type and time point are not known. The CDR3 runs from the conserved cysteine through the conserved F or W. Fields, in order: CDR3 protein, CDR3 DNA, J gene, D gene, clone size, CDR3 length, V gene. The D gene is left open where the match is weak. Rows may omit the clone size; those that give it use once, few, many or a size class.

CSVGWGQSGELFF | TGCAGCGTTGGGTGGGGACAGTCCGGGGAGCTGTTTTTT | TRBJ2-2 | TRBD1 | few | 13 | TRBV29-1
CSVTGTGAYEQYF | TGCAGCGTCACCGGGACTGGAGCCTACGAGCAGTACTTC | TRBJ2-7 | - | - | 13 | TRBV29-1
CASPGHQSTDTQYF | TGTGCCAGCCCGGGACACCAAAGCACAGATACGCAGTATTTT | TRBJ2-3 | - | - | 14 | TRBV2
CASSWTGFGDGTEAFF | TGTGCCAGCAGCTGGACGGGATTCGGGGACGGGACTGAAGCTTTCTTT | TRBJ1-1 | - | - | 16 | TRBV5-4
CASAWGEGGQPQHF | TGTGCCAGCGCCTGGGGGGAAGGCGGCCAGCCCCAGCATTTT | TRBJ1-5 | - | few | 14 | TRBV9
CASSTPRPGQGVDEQYF | TGTGCCAGCAGCACCCCCCGTCCGGGACAGGGGGTAGACGAGCAGTACTTC | TRBJ2-7 | - | - | 17 | TRBV21-1
CASSSHRNEQYF | TGTGCCAGCAGCTCCCACCGAAACGAGCAGTACTTC | TRBJ2-7 | - | few | 12 | TRBV7-6
CASSSSLGLAEYNEQFF | TGTGCCAGCAGCTCCTCCCTGGGGCTAGCGGAGTACAATGAGCAGTTCTTC | TRBJ2-1 | TRBD2 | - | 17 | TRBV7-9
CATSPPRTGGINEQFF | TGTGCCACCAGTCCCCCTAGGACAGGGGGGATCAATGAGCAGTTCTTC | TRBJ2-1 | TRBD1 | - | 16 | TRBV24-1
CASSQDLPGQGYFEQFF | TGTGCCAGCAGCCAAGACCTCCCGGGACAGGGCTACTTTGAGCAGTTCTTC | TRBJ2-1 | TRBD1 | - | 17 | TRBV4-2
CASSLQGLSSYEQYF | TGTGCCAGCAGTTTGCAGGGGTTGAGCTCCTACGAGCAGTACTTC | TRBJ2-7 | - | - | 15 | TRBV12-3/TRBV12-4
CASSRTSGTPSYNEQFF | TGTGCCAGCAGCCGGACTAGCGGGACTCCCTCCTACAATGAGCAGTTCTTC | TRBJ2-1 | TRBD2 | few | 17 | TRBV7-3
CATGSTGELFF | TGTGCCACCGGCTCCACCGGGGAGCTGTTTTTT | TRBJ2-2 | - | few | 11 | TRBV15
CSARDTPNTEAFF | TGCAGCGCCCGGGACACTCCGAACACTGAAGCTTTCTTT | TRBJ1-1 | - | few | 13 | TRBV29-1
CASRGAHSDEQFF | TGTGCCAGCAGAGGGGCCCACTCAGATGAGCAGTTCTTC | TRBJ2-1 | - | - | 13 | TRBV28
CATSDGWGPQPQHF | TGTGCCACCAGTGATGGCTGGGGGCCTCAGCCCCAGCATTTT | TRBJ1-5 | - | - | 14 | TRBV24-1
CASSYSTPLLANEAFF | TGTGCCAGCAGTTACTCGACACCCCTCTTGGCGAATGAAGCTTTCTTT | TRBJ1-1 | - | - | 16 | TRBV6-2/TRBV6-3
CASSLASGLIYEQYF | TGTGCCAGCAGCTTAGCTAGCGGGCTGATCTACGAGCAGTACTTC | TRBJ2-7 | TRBD2 | - | 15 | TRBV7-2
CASSLWGSYNEQFF | TGCGCCAGCAGCTTGTGGGGTTCATACAATGAGCAGTTCTTC | TRBJ2-1 | - | few | 14 | TRBV5-1
CASSQFDGLSGNTIYF | TGCGCCAGCAGCCAGTTCGACGGCTTATCTGGAAACACCATATATTTT | TRBJ1-3 | - | few | 16 | TRBV4-1
CASRGDDTSTDTQYF | TGTGCCAGCAGGGGGGATGACACTAGCACAGATACGCAGTATTTT | TRBJ2-3 | - | few | 15 | TRBV6-5
CASPPDGARLGNTEAFF | TGTGCCAGCCCTCCCGATGGGGCACGTCTGGGGAACACTGAAGCTTTCTTT | TRBJ1-1 | - | few | 17 | TRBV12-3/TRBV12-4
CASSSGTIQETQYF | TGTGCCAGCAGTTCCGGGACTATCCAAGAGACCCAGTACTTC | TRBJ2-5 | TRBD2 | few | 14 | TRBV6-5
CASSWGSHGELFF | TGTGCCAGCAGTTGGGGCTCTCACGGGGAGCTGTTTTTT | TRBJ2-2 | - | - | 13 | TRBV12-3/TRBV12-4
CASSQEVAGAREQYF | TGCGCCAGCAGCCAAGAGGTAGCGGGAGCACGAGAGCAGTACTTC | TRBJ2-7 | TRBD2 | few | 15 | TRBV4-3
CASSSWTRSGNTIYF | TGTGCCAGCAGTTCGTGGACGCGCTCTGGAAACACCATATATTTT | TRBJ1-3 | - | - | 15 | TRBV12-3/TRBV12-4
CSVDWGNVETQYF | TGCAGCGTTGACTGGGGAAATGTCGAGACCCAGTACTTC | TRBJ2-5 | - | - | 13 | TRBV29-1
CASSPEGTSPNEQFF | TGCGCCAGCAGCCCTGAGGGGACTAGTCCAAATGAGCAGTTCTTC | TRBJ2-1 | TRBD2 | - | 15 | TRBV5-1
CASSPLRGSETQYF | TGTGCCAGCAGCCCCCTGCGGGGATCAGAGACCCAGTACTTC | TRBJ2-5 | - | - | 14 | TRBV6-5